The rows below give T cell receptor beta chains drawn from one sample of a study of T cells in Graves' hyperthyroidism and ophthalmopathy. TCRdb re-called the multiplex PCR reads through MiXCR, storing one row per CDR3 protein. The sample consists of roughly 580,000 distinct CDR3 sequences, 46% of them appearing once. Sequencing input: peripheral blood or thyroid tissue (not recorded which). The origin of the receptors is a woman under 30 with Graves' hyperthyroidism. The CDR3 runs from the conserved cysteine through the conserved F or W. A D gene is named only where the DNA matches it firmly. Size values are once, few and many counts, or a class for expanded clones, and some rows have none.

>TRBV19|TRBJ2-2|TRBD2|few
CASSPMARYSSGTNTGELFF
TGTGCCAGTAGTCCCATGGCCCGATACTCTAGCGGAACGAACACCGGGGAGCTGTTTTTT
>TRBV7-9|TRBJ1-2|-|many
CASSLGRTAGYTF
TGTGCCAGCAGCTTAGGTCGGACTGCGGGCTACACCTTC
>TRBV10-2|TRBJ2-7|-|-
CASSEQVGNAQYF
TGTGCCAGCAGTGAACAAGTAGGGAACGCGCAGTACTTC
>TRBV24-1|TRBJ2-5|TRBD1|few
CATSEPTGTANNLQETQYF
TGTGCCACCAGTGAGCCTACCGGGACAGCCAACAACCTTCAAGAGACCCAGTACTTC
>TRBV29-1|TRBJ2-7|-|-
CSSSGGLSAYEQYF
TGCAGCAGCTCCGGCGGCCTTAGCGCATACGAGCAGTACTTC
>TRBV7-3|TRBJ2-2|-|many
CASSQFDGELFF
TGTGCCAGCAGCCAGTTTGACGGGGAGCTGTTTTTT
>TRBV10-3|TRBJ2-7|-|few
CAATGPGSSYEQYF
TGTGCCGCCACAGGGCCCGGCTCCTCCTACGAGCAGTACTTC
>TRBV7-9|TRBJ2-7|-|-
CASSLSVMGARGSYEQYF
TGTGCCAGCAGCTTATCAGTGATGGGGGCCCGAGGGTCCTACGAGCAGTACTTC
>TRBV2|TRBJ1-6|-|medium-sized
CASLVANPSPLHF
TGTGCCAGCCTCGTTGCAAACCCTTCACCCCTCCACTTT
>TRBV7-2|TRBJ2-2|-|-
CASSTSQGNTGELFF
TGTGCCAGCAGCACCAGCCAGGGGAACACCGGGGAGCTGTTTTTT
>TRBV7-2|TRBJ2-5|TRBD2|many
CASSLGGGWGQETQYF
TGTGCCAGCAGCTTAGGGGGAGGGTGGGGCCAAGAGACCCAGTACTTC
>TRBV7-3|TRBJ1-2|TRBD1|many
CASSQSTGGTGYTF
TGTGCCAGCAGCCAATCGACAGGGGGAACTGGCTACACCTTC
>TRBV13|TRBJ2-5|TRBD2|-
CASSPSGSVWETQYF
TGTGCCAGCAGCCCTAGCGGGAGTGTCTGGGAGACCCAGTACTTC
>TRBV11-3|TRBJ1-3|TRBD1|few
CATQTGSGNTIYF
TGTGCCACCCAGACAGGGTCTGGAAACACCATATATTTT
>TRBV29-1|TRBJ2-7|TRBD2|once
CSVWTSAYEQYF
TGCAGCGTTTGGACTAGCGCCTACGAGCAGTACTTC
>TRBV12-3/TRBV12-4|TRBJ1-2|-|-
CASSLGFSVTGSHYGYTF
TGTGCCAGCAGTTTAGGCTTCTCTGTCACAGGGAGTCACTATGGCTACACCTTC
>TRBV24-1|TRBJ2-3|TRBD1|-
CATSDTTGADTQYF
TGTGCCACCAGTGATACCACAGGGGCAGATACGCAGTATTTT